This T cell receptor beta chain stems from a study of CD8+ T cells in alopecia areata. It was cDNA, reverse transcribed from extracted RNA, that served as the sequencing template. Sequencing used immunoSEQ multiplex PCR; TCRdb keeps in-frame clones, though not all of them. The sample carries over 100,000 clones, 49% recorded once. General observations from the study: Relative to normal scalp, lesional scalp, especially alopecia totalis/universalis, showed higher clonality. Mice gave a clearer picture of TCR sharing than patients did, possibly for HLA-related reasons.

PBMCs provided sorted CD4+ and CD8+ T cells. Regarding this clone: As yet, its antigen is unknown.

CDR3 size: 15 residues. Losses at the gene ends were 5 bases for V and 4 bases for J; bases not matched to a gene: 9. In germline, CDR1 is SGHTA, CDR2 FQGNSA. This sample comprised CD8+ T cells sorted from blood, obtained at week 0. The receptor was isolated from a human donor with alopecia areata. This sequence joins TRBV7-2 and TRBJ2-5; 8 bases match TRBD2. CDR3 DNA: TGTGCCAGCAGCGGGAAGCGGGGGATTGGAGAGACCCAGTACTTC. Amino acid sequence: CASSGKRGIGETQYF.